The 12 T cell receptor beta chains below all came from one sample that was sequenced in a study of blood T cells in healthy people across ages. A second 7 to 11 cycle PCR used barcoded and J-beta primers. MiXCR was run by TCRdb on the 5' RACE reads, yielding one entry per CDR3 protein. The sample lists some 790,000 distinct CDR3 sequences, around 26% occurring once. Input material: blood. These receptors all stem from a woman of 80 years or more in good health.

The rearrangement uses TRBV28 and TRBJ2-5; 10 positions agree with TRBD2. J lost 4 bases, V lost 6 bases, and 5 bases had no gene match. Germline CDR1 is MDHEN and CDR2 is SYDVKM. This CDR3 contains 14 residues. Here the CDR3 DNA reads TGTGCCAGCAGAAGCGGGGGGGCGTTAGAGACCCAGTACTTC. As protein: CASRSGGALETQYF.

This clonotype appeared a few times. The CDR3 sequence: CASSLGRDSFTDTQYF. The CDR3 nucleotides read TGTGCCAGCAGCTTAGGCCGGGACTCTTTCACAGATACGCAGTATTTT. The gene calls are TRBV11-2 and TRBJ2-3; tentatively, D is TRBD2 (6 bases). The V end was cut by 1 base, the J end by 2 bases, with 13 bases between. CDR3 length: 16 amino acids. Germline V CDR1 and CDR2: SGHAT, FQNNGV.

J is TRBJ2-4 and V is TRBV7-8; 11 bases fit TRBD2. The assigned J gene may be wrong: the sequence end matches TRBJ2-5 better. Germline CDR1 SGHVS, CDR2 FQNEAQ. The CDR3 is 17 residues long. Here the CDR3 reads CASSFSGGARHRETQYF. The CDR3 nucleotides are TGTGCCAGCAGCTTTAGCGGGGGGGCCAGACACAGAGAGACCCAGTACTTC.

The CDR3 sequence is CASSLTGTSGFNEQYF. CDR3 bases: TGTGCCAGCAGCCTAACCGGGACTAGCGGTTTTAATGAGCAGTACTTC. The chain carries TRBV7-9 and TRBJ2-7; 11 bases are a match to TRBD2. Germline assignment: CDR1 SEHNR and CDR2 FQNEAQ (reference sequence). V shed 5 bases and J 7 bases; nucleotides not matched to a gene: 13. This CDR3 has 16 amino acids.

This clonotype came up many times. V gene TRBV19 combines with J gene TRBJ1-2, with TRBD1 matching 9 bases. The length of the CDR3 is 15 residues. The V and J ends lost 2 bases and 8 bases, in that order; junction bases with no gene match: 9. Germline CDR1 is LNHDA and CDR2 is SQIVND (reference sequence). DNA of the CDR3: TGTGCCAGTAGTATACCAGGACAGGGGAGATCCGGCTACACCTTC. Its protein is CASSIPGQGRSGYTF.

The gene calls are TRBV6-2 or TRBV6-3 and TRBJ2-3; D possibly matches TRBD1 or TRBD2 (5 bases each). This CDR3 region has 13 residues. Trimming cost V 2 bases and J 6 bases, with 9 bases left between them. Germline loops: CDR1 MNHEY, CDR2 SVGEGT. The CDR3 here is CASSYNRRDTQYF. The CDR3 bases are TGTGCCAGCAGTTACAACAGGAGGGATACGCAGTATTTT.

V is TRBV12-3 or TRBV12-4 and J is TRBJ2-7; 11 bases match TRBD1. The CDR3 is 15 amino acids. V shed 5 bases, J shed 6 bases, and the junction held 9 bases outside the gene matches. Here the CDR3 reads CASSLLGQGAGEQYF. DNA for the CDR3: TGTGCCAGCAGTCTACTAGGACAGGGGGCTGGCGAGCAGTACTTC.

This clonotype was found once. The chain joins TRBV5-5 to TRBJ2-6; tentatively, D is TRBD2 (6 bases). CDR1 and CDR2 (germline): SGHKS, YYEKEE (reference sequence). V gave up 3 bases and J gave up 3 bases, with 13 bases separating them. The CDR3 is made up of 16 amino acids. The CDR3 spells CASSSGDRGGANVLTF. The CDR3 DNA sequence: TGTGCCAGCAGCTCGGGGGACCGCGGTGGGGCCAACGTCCTGACTTTC. The whole variable domain, remainder taken from reference TRBV5-5 and TRBJ2-6, is DAGVTQSPTHLIKTRGQQVTLRCSPISGHKSVSWYQQVLGQGPQFIFQYYEKEERGRGNFPDRFSARQFPNYSSELNVNALLLGDSALYLCASSSGDRGGANVLTFGAGSRLTVL.

The rearrangement joins TRBV5-5 to TRBJ2-5; D not resolved. Germline V gives CDR1 SGHKS, CDR2 YYEKEE (reference sequence). The ends were cut back, 1 base at V and 4 bases at J, with 14 bases in the middle. The CDR3 length is 15 residues. CDR3 in DNA: TGTGCCAGCAGCTTGTTGGCGGTCCTAGGAGAGACCCAGTACTTC. Its translation: CASSLLAVLGETQYF.

This clonotype was counted a few times. This chain connects TRBV6-2 or TRBV6-3 to TRBJ2-1, with D possibly TRBD1 on 5 matching bases. Germline V lookup: CDR1 MNHEY, CDR2 SVGEGT. The CDR3 covers 14 residues. Trimming removed 6 bases from V and 4 bases from J, with 13 bases in between. The CDR3 DNA is TGTGCCAGCAGAGAGTCTGGGGCTTACAATGAGCAGTTCTTC. This translates into CASRESGAYNEQFF.

This clonotype has only a few counts. This chain joins TRBV20-1 and TRBJ1-6; 7 bases match TRBD1. CDR3 length equals 14 residues. After removal of 4 bases from V and 9 bases from J, the junction contained 9 bases not matched to a gene. Germline V gene sequence: CDR1 DFQATT, CDR2 SNEGSKA (reference sequence). The CDR3 nucleotides are TGCAGTGCTACTTCCGGGACAGTTTCTTCACCCCTCCACTTT. Protein: CSATSGTVSSPLHF.

This clonotype appeared many times. The genes are TRBV7-2 and TRBJ2-1; D ambiguous. V was trimmed by 2 bases and J by 2 bases, leaving 10 bases between them. This CDR3 is 15 amino acids long. CDR1 and CDR2 from the germline V gene are SGHTA and FQGNSA. The CDR3 reads CASSLNARTYNEQFF. The DNA of the CDR3 is TGTGCCAGCAGCTTAAATGCCCGAACCTACAATGAGCAGTTCTTC.